The text below deals with one TCR beta chain. Antigen: not known. Assay used: immunoSEQ multiplex PCR; TCRdb lists only in-frame clones, some missing. The table shows about 2.2 million clones, with around 93% occurring only once. Naive CD8 cells comprised CD45RO-negative, CCR7-positively selected cells, excluding terminally differentiated effector memory CD45RA+ cells. V lost 6 bases, J lost 1 base, and 6 bases stayed unmatched. This CDR3 has 15 amino acids. The V gene's germline CDR1 is MNHEY and CDR2 SVGAGI. The data belong to a study of shared clonotypes between healthy human individuals. The overall study: CD4 naive and memory got three plates each, CD8 naive two, CD8 memory one. Overall study findings and caveats: In the sorted subsets, rarefaction showed sequencing was incomplete despite large depth. Blood was the only sampled material, and tissue repertoires likely differ. Non-shared clonotypes were found to have lower generation probabilities than the clonotypes that were shared by all four of the sorted-subset donors.

The sequencing input was naive CD8+ T cells from PBMCs. This receptor was obtained from a man between 18 and 35 years old in good health. Some clones in this sample may be carry-over from other donors' samples. The rearrangement joins TRBV6-5 to TRBJ2-7; the match to TRBD2 covers 10 bases. CDR3 bases: TGTGCCAGCAGCCCACTAGCGGGGCTGTCCTACGAGCAGTACTTC. This encodes CASSPLAGLSYEQYF.